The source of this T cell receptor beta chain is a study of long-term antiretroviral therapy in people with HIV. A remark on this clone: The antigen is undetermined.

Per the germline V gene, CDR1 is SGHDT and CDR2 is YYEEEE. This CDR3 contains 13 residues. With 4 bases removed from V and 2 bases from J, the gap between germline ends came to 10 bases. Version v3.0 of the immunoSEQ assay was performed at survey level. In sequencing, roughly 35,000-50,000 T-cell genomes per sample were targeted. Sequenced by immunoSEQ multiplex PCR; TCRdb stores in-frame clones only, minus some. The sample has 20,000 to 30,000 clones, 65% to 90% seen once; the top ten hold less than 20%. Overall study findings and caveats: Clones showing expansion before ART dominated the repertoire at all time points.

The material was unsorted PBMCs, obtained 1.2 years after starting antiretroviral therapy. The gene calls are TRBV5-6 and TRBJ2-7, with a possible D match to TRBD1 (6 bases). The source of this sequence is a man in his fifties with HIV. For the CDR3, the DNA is TGTGCCAGCAGCACAACAGGGCCCTACGAGCAGTACTTC. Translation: CASSTTGPYEQYF.